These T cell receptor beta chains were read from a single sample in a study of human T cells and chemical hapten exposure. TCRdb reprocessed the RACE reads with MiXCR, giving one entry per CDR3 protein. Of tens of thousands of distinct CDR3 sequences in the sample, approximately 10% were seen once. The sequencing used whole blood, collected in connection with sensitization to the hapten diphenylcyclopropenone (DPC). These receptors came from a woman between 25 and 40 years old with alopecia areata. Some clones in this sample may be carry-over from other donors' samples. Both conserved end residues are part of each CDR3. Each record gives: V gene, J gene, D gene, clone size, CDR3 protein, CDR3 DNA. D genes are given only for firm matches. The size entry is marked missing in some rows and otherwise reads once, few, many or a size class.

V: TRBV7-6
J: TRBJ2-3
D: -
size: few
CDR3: CASSLGAQSRTDTQYF
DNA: TGTGCCAGCAGCTTAGGAGCCCAGAGCCGCACAGATACGCAGTATTTT

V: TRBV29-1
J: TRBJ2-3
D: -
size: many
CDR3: CSVAQGSISDTQYF
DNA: TGCAGCGTTGCCCAGGGAAGTATCTCAGATACGCAGTATTTT

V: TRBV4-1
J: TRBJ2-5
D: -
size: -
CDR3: CASSQGGYQETQYF
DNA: TGCGCCAGCAGCCAAGGGGGGTACCAAGAGACCCAGTACTTC

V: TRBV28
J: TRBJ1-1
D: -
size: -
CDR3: CASSLDGQATEAFF
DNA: TGTGCCAGCAGTTTGGACGGTCAGGCCACTGAAGCTTTCTTT

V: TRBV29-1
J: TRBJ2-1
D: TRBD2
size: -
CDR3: CSVAGSSGSSSYNEQFF
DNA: TGCAGCGTTGCAGGGTCTAGCGGGTCCAGCTCCTACAATGAGCAGTTCTTC

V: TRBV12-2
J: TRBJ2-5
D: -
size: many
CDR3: CASRLVLAARLQETQYF
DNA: TGTGCAAGTCGCTTAGTGCTAGCTGCTCGATTACAAGAGACCCAGTACTTC

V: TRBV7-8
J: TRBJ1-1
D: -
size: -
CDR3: CASSLGPVSEAFF
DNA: TGTGCCAGCAGCTTAGGCCCGGTGTCTGAAGCTTTCTTT

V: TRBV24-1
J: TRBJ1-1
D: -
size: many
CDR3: CATSDPNTEAFF
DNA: TGTGCCACCAGTGACCCGAACACTGAAGCTTTCTTT

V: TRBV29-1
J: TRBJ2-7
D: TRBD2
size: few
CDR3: CSYRMGGSSYEQYF
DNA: TGCAGCTACCGTATGGGGGGGAGCTCCTACGAGCAGTACTTC

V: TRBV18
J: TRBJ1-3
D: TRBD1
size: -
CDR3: CASSPRTGKSSGNTIYF
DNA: TGTGCCAGCTCACCACGGACAGGAAAGAGCTCTGGAAACACCATATATTTT

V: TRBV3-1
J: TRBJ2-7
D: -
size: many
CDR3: CASSQHGRYEQYF
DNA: TGTGCCAGCAGCCAACACGGCCGCTACGAGCAGTACTTC

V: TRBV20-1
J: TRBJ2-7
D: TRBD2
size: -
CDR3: CSAHSSGTYEQYF
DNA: TGCAGTGCTCACTCTAGCGGGACCTACGAGCAGTACTTC

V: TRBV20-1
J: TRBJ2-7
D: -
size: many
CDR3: CSARELGASYEQYF
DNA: TGCAGTGCTAGAGAGTTGGGAGCCTCCTACGAGCAGTACTTC

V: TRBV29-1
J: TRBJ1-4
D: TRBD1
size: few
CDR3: CSVEDRGFEKLFF
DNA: TGCAGCGTGGAGGACAGGGGGTTTGAAAAACTGTTTTTT

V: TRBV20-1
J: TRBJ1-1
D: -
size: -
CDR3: CSARVTHLLLSRTEAFF
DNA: TGCAGTGCTAGAGTAACCCATCTTCTCTTGAGTAGGACTGAAGCTTTCTTT

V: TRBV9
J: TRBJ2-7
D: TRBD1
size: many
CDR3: CASSVGGQGAWEQYF
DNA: TGTGCCAGCAGCGTAGGAGGACAGGGGGCTTGGGAGCAGTACTTC

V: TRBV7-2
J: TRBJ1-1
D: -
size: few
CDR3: CASSRAENTEAFF
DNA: TGTGCCAGCAGCCGAGCCGAGAACACTGAAGCTTTCTTT

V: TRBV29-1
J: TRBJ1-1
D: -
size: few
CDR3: CSVGMTVVPAEAFF
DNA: TGCAGCGTTGGTATGACAGTTGTCCCTGCTGAAGCTTTCTTT

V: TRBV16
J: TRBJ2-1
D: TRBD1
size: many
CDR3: CASSPPQGQYNEQFF
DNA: TGTGCCAGCAGCCCCCCACAGGGGCAGTACAATGAGCAGTTCTTC

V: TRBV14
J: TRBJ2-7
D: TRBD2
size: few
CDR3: CASSLALAGPYEQYF
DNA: TGTGCCAGCAGCCTCGCTCTAGCGGGGCCGTACGAGCAGTACTTC

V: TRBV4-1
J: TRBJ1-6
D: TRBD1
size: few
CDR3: CASSPSTGQFNSPLHF
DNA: TGCGCCAGCAGCCCATCAACGGGACAGTTTAATTCACCCCTCCACTTT

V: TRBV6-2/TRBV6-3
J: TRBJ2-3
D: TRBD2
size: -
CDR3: CASSWRAGGLTDTQYF
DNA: TGTGCCAGCAGTTGGAGAGCGGGAGGCCTCACAGATACGCAGTATTTT

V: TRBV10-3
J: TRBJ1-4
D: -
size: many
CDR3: CAISESMGKLFF
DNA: TGTGCCATCAGTGAGTCGATGGGAAAACTGTTTTTT

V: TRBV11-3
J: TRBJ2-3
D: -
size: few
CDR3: CASSSLASTDTQYF
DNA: TGTGCCAGCAGCTCACTAGCTAGCACAGATACGCAGTATTTT

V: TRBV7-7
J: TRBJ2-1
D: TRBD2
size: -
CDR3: CASSRRASGSVEQFF
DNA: TGTGCTAGCAGCCGCCGGGCTAGCGGGAGTGTTGAGCAGTTCTTC

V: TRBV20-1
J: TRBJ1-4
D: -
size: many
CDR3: CSAKRTDRPEKLFF
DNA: TGCAGTGCTAAGAGGACTGATCGCCCTGAAAAACTGTTTTTT

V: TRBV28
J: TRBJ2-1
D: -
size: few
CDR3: CASSSEGLSSYNEQFF
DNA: TGTGCCAGCAGTTCCGAGGGGTTGAGCTCCTACAATGAGCAGTTCTTC

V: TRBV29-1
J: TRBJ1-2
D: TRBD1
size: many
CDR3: CSVDPTGGNYGYTF
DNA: TGCAGCGTTGACCCGACAGGGGGTAACTATGGCTACACCTTC

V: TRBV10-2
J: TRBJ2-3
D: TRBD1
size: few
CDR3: CASSRQGTFPSGTQYF
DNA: TGCGCCAGCAGCCGACAGGGGACTTTTCCGTCGGGTACGCAGTATTTT

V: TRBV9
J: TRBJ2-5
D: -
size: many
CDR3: CASSVVPSQGETQYF
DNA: TGTGCCAGCAGCGTAGTCCCCTCACAAGGGGAGACCCAGTACTTC

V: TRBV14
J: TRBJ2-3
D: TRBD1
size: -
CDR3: CASSQEGGNTQYF
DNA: TGTGCCAGCAGCCAAGAAGGGGGCAATACGCAGTATTTT

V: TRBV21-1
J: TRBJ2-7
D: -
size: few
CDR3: CASSKDSGAPGSYEQYF
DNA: TGTGCCAGCAGCAAAGATAGTGGAGCGCCCGGCTCCTACGAGCAGTACTTC

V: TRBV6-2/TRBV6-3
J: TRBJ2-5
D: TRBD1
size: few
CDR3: CASRGTGEETQYF
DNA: TGTGCCAGCAGAGGGACAGGGGAAGAGACCCAGTACTTC

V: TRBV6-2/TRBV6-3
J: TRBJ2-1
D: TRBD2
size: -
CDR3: CASSYGTSGLNEQFF
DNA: TGTGCCAGCAGTTACGGAACTAGCGGCTTAAATGAGCAGTTCTTC

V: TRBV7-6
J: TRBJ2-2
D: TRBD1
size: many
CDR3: CASSRDRNGELFF
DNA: TGTGCCAGCAGCCGGGACAGAAACGGGGAGCTGTTTTTT

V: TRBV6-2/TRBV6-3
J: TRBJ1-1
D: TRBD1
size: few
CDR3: CASGQGTEAFF
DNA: TGTGCCAGCGGACAGGGTACTGAAGCTTTCTTT

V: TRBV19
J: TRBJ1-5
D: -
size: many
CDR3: CASGPGPHDQPQHF
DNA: TGTGCCAGTGGCCCGGGACCCCACGATCAGCCCCAGCATTTT

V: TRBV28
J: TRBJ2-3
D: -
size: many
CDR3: CASTLWAGGTDTQYF
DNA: TGTGCCAGCACCCTATGGGCAGGAGGCACAGATACGCAGTATTTT

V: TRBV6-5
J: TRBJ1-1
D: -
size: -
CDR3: CASSPAGVGAFF
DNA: TGTGCCAGCAGCCCCGCGGGGGTAGGAGCTTTCTTT

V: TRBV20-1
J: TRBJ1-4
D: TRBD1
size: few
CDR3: CSARRGHADEKLFF
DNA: TGCAGTGCTAGGAGGGGGCACGCGGATGAAAAACTGTTTTTT

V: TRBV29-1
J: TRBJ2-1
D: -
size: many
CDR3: CSVEGGGDEQFF
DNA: TGCAGCGTTGAAGGAGGAGGGGATGAGCAGTTCTTC

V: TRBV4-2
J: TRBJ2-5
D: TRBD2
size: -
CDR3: CASSQTSGANQETQYF
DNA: TGTGCCAGCAGCCAGACTAGCGGGGCGAACCAAGAGACCCAGTACTTC

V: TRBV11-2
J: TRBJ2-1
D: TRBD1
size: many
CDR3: CASSLTGPPYNEQFF
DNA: TGTGCCAGCAGCTTGACAGGGCCTCCCTACAATGAGCAGTTCTTC

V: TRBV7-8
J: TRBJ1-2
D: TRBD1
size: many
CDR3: CASSLTGPGYGYTF
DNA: TGTGCCAGCAGCCTGACAGGGCCGGGATATGGCTACACCTTC

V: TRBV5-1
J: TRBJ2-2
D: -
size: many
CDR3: CASSLRVSENTGELFF
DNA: TGCGCCAGCAGCTTGAGAGTATCAGAGAACACCGGGGAGCTGTTTTTT

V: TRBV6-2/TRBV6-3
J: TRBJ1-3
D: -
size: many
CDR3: CASSSPASGNTIYF
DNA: TGTGCCAGCAGTTCGCCAGCCTCTGGAAACACCATATATTTT